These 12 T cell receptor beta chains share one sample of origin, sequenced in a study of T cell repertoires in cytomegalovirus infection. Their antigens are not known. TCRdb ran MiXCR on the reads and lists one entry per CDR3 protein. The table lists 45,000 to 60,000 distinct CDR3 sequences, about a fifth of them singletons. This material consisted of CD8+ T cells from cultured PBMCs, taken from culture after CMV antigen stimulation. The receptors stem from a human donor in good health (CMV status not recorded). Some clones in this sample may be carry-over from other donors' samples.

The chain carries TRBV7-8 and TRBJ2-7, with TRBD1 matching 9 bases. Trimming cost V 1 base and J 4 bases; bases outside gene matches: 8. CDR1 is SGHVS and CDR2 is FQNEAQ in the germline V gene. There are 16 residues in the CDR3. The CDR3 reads CASSLGSGTGMYEQYF. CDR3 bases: TGTGCCAGCAGCTTAGGATCCGGGACAGGGATGTACGAGCAGTACTTC.

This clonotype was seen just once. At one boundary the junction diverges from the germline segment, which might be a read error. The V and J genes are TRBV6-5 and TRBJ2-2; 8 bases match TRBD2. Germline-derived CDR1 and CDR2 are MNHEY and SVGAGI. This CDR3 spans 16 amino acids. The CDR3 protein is CDSGRSGTRGTGELFF. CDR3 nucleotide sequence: TGTGACAGCGGACGCTCCGGGACTAGGGGTACCGGGGAGCTGTTTTTT.

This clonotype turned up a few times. For the CDR3, the DNA is TGTGCCAGCAGACGAAGGGGGGAGGCTTTCTTT. Amino acids: CASRRRGEAFF. V gene TRBV7-9 combines with J gene TRBJ1-1; D might be TRBD1 (6 bases). V was pared by 6 bases and J by 11 bases, with 13 bases between. The CDR3 is made up of 11 amino acids. Germline V CDR1 and CDR2: SEHNR, FQNEAQ (reference sequence).

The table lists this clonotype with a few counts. For the CDR3, the DNA is TGTGCCAGCAGACTCCGGGACAGAGTATACAATGAGCAGTTCTTC. This translates into CASRLRDRVYNEQFF. This chain connects TRBV6-2 or TRBV6-3 to TRBJ2-1; 7 nucleotides agree with TRBD1. Germline values: CDR1 MNHEY, CDR2 SVGEGT. V lost 6 bases and J lost 4; bases outside the gene matches: 9. The CDR3 runs 15 residues.

CDR3 sequence: CATSGQVHEQYF. The CDR3 DNA sequence: TGTGCCACATCAGGACAGGTTCACGAGCAGTACTTC. The rearrangement uses TRBV10-3 and TRBJ2-7; 7 nucleotides line up with TRBD1. Unmatched junction bases numbered 8, after V lost 10 bases and J lost 5 bases. The CDR3 contains 12 residues. Germline V gene data show CDR1 as ENHRY and CDR2 as SYGVKD.

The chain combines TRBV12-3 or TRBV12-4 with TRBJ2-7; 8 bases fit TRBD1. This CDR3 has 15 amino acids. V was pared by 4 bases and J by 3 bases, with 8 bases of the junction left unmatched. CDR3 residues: CASSSLDREVYEQYF. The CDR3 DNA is TGTGCCAGCAGTTCCCTGGACAGGGAAGTCTACGAGCAGTACTTC.

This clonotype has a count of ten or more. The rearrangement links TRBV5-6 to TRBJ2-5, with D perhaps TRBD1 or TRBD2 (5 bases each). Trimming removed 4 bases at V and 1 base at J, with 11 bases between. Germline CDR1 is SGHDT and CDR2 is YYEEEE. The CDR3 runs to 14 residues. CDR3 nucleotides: TGTGCCAGCAGCCTCTTGGGACCCCAAGAGACCCAGTACTTC. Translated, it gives CASSLLGPQETQYF.

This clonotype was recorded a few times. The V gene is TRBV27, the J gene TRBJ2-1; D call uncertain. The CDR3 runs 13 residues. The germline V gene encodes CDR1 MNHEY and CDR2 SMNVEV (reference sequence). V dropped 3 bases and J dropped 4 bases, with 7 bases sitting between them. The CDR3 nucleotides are TGTGCCAGCAGTTTCATGAAATACAATGAGCAGTTCTTC. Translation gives CASSFMKYNEQFF.

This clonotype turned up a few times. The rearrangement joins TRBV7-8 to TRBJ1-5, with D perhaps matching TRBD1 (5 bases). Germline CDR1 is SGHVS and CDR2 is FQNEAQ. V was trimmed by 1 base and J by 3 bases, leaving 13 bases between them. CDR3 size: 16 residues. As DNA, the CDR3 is TGTGCCAGCAGCTTAGATATGGGGCCATTCAATCAGCCCCAGCATTTT. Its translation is CASSLDMGPFNQPQHF.

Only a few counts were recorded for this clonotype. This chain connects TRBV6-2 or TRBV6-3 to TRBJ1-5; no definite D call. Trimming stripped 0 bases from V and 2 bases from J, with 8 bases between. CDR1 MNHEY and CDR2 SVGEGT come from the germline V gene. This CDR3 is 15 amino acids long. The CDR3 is CASSYSMSGNQPQHF. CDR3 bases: TGTGCCAGCAGTTACTCGATGTCCGGCAATCAGCCCCAGCATTTT.

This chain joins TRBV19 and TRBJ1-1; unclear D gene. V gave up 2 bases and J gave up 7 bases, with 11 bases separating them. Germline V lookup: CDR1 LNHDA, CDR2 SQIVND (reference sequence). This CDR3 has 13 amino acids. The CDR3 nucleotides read TGTGCCAGTAGTATATTGGGGAGAGTTGAAGCTTTCTTT. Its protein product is CASSILGRVEAFF.

In nucleotides, the CDR3 is TGTGCCAGCAGCCAAGAGGACGGTCTAGCCAAAAACATTCAGTACTTC. Translation gives CASSQEDGLAKNIQYF. The J gene is TRBJ2-4, the V gene TRBV3-1, with D hard to call. The length of the CDR3 is 16 residues. Per germline, CDR1 LGHDT and CDR2 YNNKEL (reference sequence). Trimming took off 0 bases at V and 0 bases at J, with 9 bases between the two ends.